Each of the 20 T cell receptor beta chains below was sequenced from the same sample in a study of blood T cell repertoires in COVID-19. Using immunoSEQ multiplex PCR, the repertoire was profiled, and TCRdb retains in-frame clones only, with some absent. Among approximately 98,000 clones listed, around 80% were seen once. The specimen was peripheral blood. Receptors were obtained from a man older than 75 with acute or convalescent COVID-19.

The chain carries TRBV11-2 and TRBJ1-6, with a tentative D call TRBD1 (5 bases). The ends were cut back, 3 bases at V and 10 bases at J, with 19 bases in the middle. The CDR3 loop spans 16 amino acids. The V gene's germline CDR1 is SGHAT and CDR2 FQNNGV. The CDR3 protein is CASSFVGRGSRSPLHF. Here the CDR3 DNA reads TGTGCCAGCAGCTTCGTCGGTCGGGGGAGTCGATCACCCCTCCACTTT.

The chain joins TRBV3-1 (or the pseudogene TRBV3-2) to TRBJ2-2; 7 nucleotides agree with TRBD2. CDR3 length equals 15 residues. The germline V gene encodes CDR1 LGHDT and CDR2 YNNKEL (reference sequence). V trimming: 0 bases; J trimming: 5 bases; junction bases outside the gene matches: 3. This chain's CDR3 is CASSQEGRETGELFF. The CDR3 region has the DNA TGTGCCAGCAGCCAAGAAGGGCGGGAGACCGGGGAGCTGTTTTTT.

The V and J genes are TRBV28 and TRBJ2-5, with 8 bases lining up with TRBD1. V lost 3 bases to trimming and J lost 4 bases; unmatched junction nucleotides: 7. The CDR3 runs 15 residues. The germline V gene encodes CDR1 MDHEN and CDR2 SYDVKM. The CDR3 is CASSFPTGGRETQYF. CDR3 sequence (DNA): TGTGCCAGCAGTTTCCCTACAGGGGGGCGAGAGACCCAGTACTTC.

The chain joins TRBV3-1 (or the pseudogene TRBV3-2) to TRBJ2-3; the match to TRBD2 covers 11 bases. Germline values: CDR1 LGHDT, CDR2 YNNKEL (reference sequence). This CDR3 is 16 amino acids long. V trimming: 4 bases; J trimming: 6 bases; junction bases outside the gene matches: 9. In nucleotides, the CDR3 is TGTGCCAGCAGCCGCCTAGCGGGGGGCGGCCAGGATACGCAGTATTTT. It encodes CASSRLAGGGQDTQYF.

This clone was seen a handful of times. J is TRBJ1-5 and V is TRBV15; unclear D gene. CDR1 is LNHNV, CDR2 YYDKDF, per germline (reference sequence). This CDR3 has 16 residues. V lost 1 base to trimming and J lost 1 base, with 11 bases between them. This chain's CDR3 is CATSRGAIGSNQPQHF. DNA of the CDR3: TGTGCCACCAGCAGAGGGGCCATTGGGAGCAATCAGCCCCAGCATTTT.

The chain couples TRBV10-2 to TRBJ1-5, with unresolved D. Per the germline V gene, CDR1 is WSHSY and CDR2 is SAAADI. V was cut by 8 bases and J by 6 bases, with 8 bases left in between. CDR3 length equals 11 residues. In nucleotides, the CDR3 is TGCGCCAGCGGCGAGGCTCAGCCCCAGCATTTT. Translation gives CASGEAQPQHF.

The rearrangement joins TRBV19 to TRBJ1-1; 9 positions match TRBD1. The CDR3 is 13 residues long. The V and J ends lost 7 bases and 1 base, in that order; junction bases with no gene match: 1. Germline-derived CDR1 and CDR2 are LNHDA and SQIVND (reference sequence). The CDR3 DNA reads TGTGCCAGTAACAGGGGGCAGAACACTGAAGCTTTCTTT. It encodes CASNRGQNTEAFF. Complete variable domain (other parts from reference TRBV19 and TRBJ1-1): DGGITQSPKYLFRKEGQNVTLSCEQNLNHDAMYWYRQDPGQGLRLIYYSQIVNDFQKGDIAEGYSVSREKKESFPLTVTSAQKNPTAFYLCASNRGQNTEAFFGQGTRLTVV.

The V gene is TRBV5-5, the J gene TRBJ1-1, with 8 bases fitting TRBD1. CDR1 and CDR2 (germline): SGHKS, YYEKEE (reference sequence). With V trimmed by 1 base and J by 4 bases, 3 bases remained unmatched. The CDR3 sequence is 14 residues long. The CDR3 sequence is CASSLIQGGTEAFF. The CDR3 DNA reads TGTGCCAGCAGCTTGATACAGGGGGGCACTGAAGCTTTCTTT.

The chain uses TRBV7-8 and TRBJ2-7; 7 positions match TRBD1. The V gene's germline CDR1 is SGHVS and CDR2 FQNEAQ. The CDR3 has 12 amino acids. V shed 5 bases and J 7 bases; nucleotides not matched to a gene: 5. This chain's CDR3 is CASSRDRWEQYF. Written as DNA, the CDR3 is TGTGCCAGCAGCCGGGACAGATGGGAGCAGTACTTC.

V and J are TRBV2 and TRBJ1-2, with a tentative D call TRBD1 (5 bases). V lost 3 bases and J lost 4, with 12 bases in between. Per germline, CDR1 SNHLY and CDR2 FYNNEI. The CDR3 is 14 residues long. The DNA of the CDR3 is TGTGCCAGCAGTGAGGCAGGGCGCCCCTATGGCTACACCTTC. Its protein is CASSEAGRPYGYTF.

This sequence joins TRBV15 and TRBJ2-5; D is uncertain. The CDR3 contains 16 residues. Germline CDR1 LNHNV, CDR2 YYDKDF (reference sequence). Trimming pared 5 bases from V and 0 bases from J, leaving 16 bases between. This chain's CDR3 is CATSSPSMGYQETQYF. In DNA, the CDR3 is TGTGCCACCAGCTCCCCCTCGATGGGCTACCAAGAGACCCAGTACTTC.

This clone has only one observation. The J gene is TRBJ2-7, the V gene TRBV27; 9 nucleotides line up with TRBD1. This CDR3 region has 15 residues. V lost 3 bases, J lost 2 bases, and 5 bases stayed unmatched. Germline V CDR1 and CDR2: MNHEY, SMNVEV (reference sequence). CDR3 sequence (DNA): TGTGCCAGCAGTTTCCCCGGGACAGGGCCCTACGAGCAGTACTTC. It codes for CASSFPGTGPYEQYF.

This clone has just a few counts. The chain combines TRBV30 with TRBJ1-6; D is possibly TRBD1 (5 bases). Germline values: CDR1 GTSNPN, CDR2 SVGIG (reference sequence). V was shortened by 8 bases and J by 9 bases, with 20 bases between the two germline ends. The CDR3 length is 14 residues. The CDR3 loop reads CAQIQGQSSSPLHF. The CDR3 DNA follows: TGTGCCCAGATTCAGGGTCAGTCCAGTTCACCCCTCCACTTT.

This clone has only a few counts. The chain has TRBV5-1 and TRBJ2-7; D gene uncertain. This CDR3 comprises 12 residues. The germline gives CDR1 SGHRS, CDR2 YFSETQ. V was clipped by 2 bases and J by 6 bases, with 9 bases between them. CDR3 in DNA: TGCGCCAGCAGCTTACCGACACGCGAGCAGTACTTC. Encoded protein: CASSLPTREQYF.

Many counts were recorded for this clone. The chain employs TRBV18 and TRBJ2-3; D gene ambiguous. V lost 6 bases and J lost 2, with 15 bases in between. The CDR3 spans 15 residues. Germline-derived CDR1 and CDR2 are KGHSH and LQKENI. The CDR3 region is CASSTKLGLTDTQYF. CDR3 DNA sequence: TGTGCCAGCTCGACCAAGCTGGGCCTCACAGATACGCAGTATTTT.

The rearrangement uses TRBV19 and TRBJ1-2; D not resolved. Trimming removed 10 bases at V and 4 bases at J, with 13 bases between. The germline V gene has CDR1 LNHDA and CDR2 SQIVND (reference sequence). The length of the CDR3 is 12 residues. The CDR3: CATSISVYGYTF. The CDR3 DNA follows: TGTGCCACCTCGATCAGCGTCTATGGCTACACCTTC.

CDR3 sequence: CASSLTGRDNYGYTF. For the CDR3, the DNA is TGTGCCAGCAGTTTGACAGGGAGAGATAACTATGGCTACACCTTC. The chain links TRBV6-2 or TRBV6-3 to TRBJ1-2; 7 positions agree with TRBD1. Germline CDR1 reads MNHEY; CDR2 reads SVGEGT. The CDR3 spans 15 residues. The V segment lost 4 bases and the J segment 1 base; nucleotides outside the gene matches: 6.

The chain joins TRBV12-3 or TRBV12-4 to TRBJ2-7, with TRBD2 identical over 9 bases. Trimming removed 6 bases from V and 5 bases from J; junction bases left unmatched: 5. The CDR3 covers 13 residues. The CDR3 loop is CASRRSGGNEQYF. The DNA of the CDR3 is TGTGCCAGCAGACGAAGCGGGGGGAACGAGCAGTACTTC.

The CDR3 DNA follows: TGTGCCAGCAGCCAAGTCACCGGGAATTCACCCCTCCACTTT. Protein sequence: CASSQVTGNSPLHF. The rearrangement joins TRBV3-1 (or the pseudogene TRBV3-2) to TRBJ1-6; D gene unclear. Trimming took off 1 base at V and 7 bases at J, with 8 bases between the two ends. Germline V gene lookup returns CDR1 LGHDT and CDR2 YNNKEL (reference sequence). CDR3 length equals 14 residues.

V usage is TRBV5-8 and J usage is TRBJ1-1, with a possible D match to TRBD1 (5 bases). CDR1 is SGHTS and CDR2 is YDEGEE in the germline V gene. Trimming took off 0 bases at V and 2 bases at J, with 11 bases between the two ends. This CDR3 has 15 amino acids. DNA of the CDR3: TGTGCCAGCAGCTTGGGGGCCAGGGCAAACACTGAAGCTTTCTTT. This codes for CASSLGARANTEAFF. The full variable domain, its missing parts supplied by reference TRBV5-8 and TRBJ1-1, is EAGVTQSPTHLIKTRGQQATLRCSPISGHTSVYWYQQALGLGLQFLLWYDEGEERNRGNFPPRFSGRQFPNYSSELNVNALELEDSALYLCASSLGARANTEAFFGQGTRLTVV.